The rows below give T cell receptor beta chains drawn from one sample of a study of blood T cell repertoires in COVID-19. Libraries were prepared by immunoSEQ multiplex PCR; TCRdb keeps only in-frame clonotypes and omits some of them. The sample consists of approximately 390,000 clones, about 83% of them appearing once. Sequenced material: PBMCs or T cells enriched from blood (not recorded which). All receptors come from a woman aged 45-59 years who had recovered from COVID-19. Each CDR3 is given with its conserved first and last residue. Fields, in order: J gene, V gene, D gene, CDR3 protein, CDR3 DNA. D genes are given only for firm matches.

TRBJ1-5,TRBV12-3/TRBV12-4,.,CASSFEAGQPQHF,TGTGCCAGCAGTTTCGAGGCGGGTCAGCCCCAGCATTTT
TRBJ1-4,TRBV27,.,CASSPRASTNEKLFF,TGTGCCAGCAGTCCCAGGGCATCAACTAATGAAAAACTGTTTTTT
TRBJ1-1,TRBV28,TRBD1,CASSSDRAALGTEAFF,TGTGCCAGCAGTTCGGACAGGGCGGCCCTAGGGACTGAAGCTTTCTTT
TRBJ2-7,TRBV7-2,.,CASTLVGLRSYEQYF,TGTGCCAGCACCCTAGTGGGACTCCGATCCTACGAGCAGTACTTC
TRBJ1-1,TRBV5-1,.,CASSLEFADLNTEAFF,TGCGCCAGCAGCTTGGAGTTCGCGGATTTGAACACTGAAGCTTTCTTT
TRBJ2-1,TRBV5-1,.,CASSALQGGSYNEQFF,TGCGCCAGCAGCGCGTTACAGGGGGGGTCCTACAATGAGCAGTTCTTC
TRBJ1-1,TRBV3-1/TRBV3-2,.,CASSQDAGQTSEAFF,TGTGCCAGCAGCCAAGACGCTGGACAGACCTCTGAAGCTTTCTTT
TRBJ1-6,TRBV30,.,CAWRASPTARNSPLHF,TGTGCCTGGAGGGCCTCCCCGACAGCCCGAAATTCACCCCTCCACTTT
TRBJ2-5,TRBV5-1,.,CASSFVTDQETQYF,TGCGCCAGCAGCTTCGTCACAGATCAAGAGACCCAGTACTTC
TRBJ2-2,TRBV2,.,CASSARQAGDGELFF,TGTGCCAGCAGTGCGAGACAGGCAGGTGACGGGGAGCTGTTTTTT
TRBJ1-5,TRBV6-5,.,CASTGQPNQPQHF,TGTGCCAGCACTGGGCAGCCTAATCAGCCCCAGCATTTT